This T cell receptor (beta chain) was sequenced during a study of blood T cell repertoires in COVID-19. Study in general: PBMCs, B-cell-depleted T cells, or T cells provided the cDNA or gDNA that made up the material.

In the original analysis: By means of reference gene primer amplification, nucleated cell counts were estimated. Sequenced by immunoSEQ multiplex PCR; TCRdb stores in-frame clones only, minus some. V, J and clone size were drawn from that table, and D and trimming were deduced from the DNA. The sample lists under 200,000 clones; 87% were seen once. The CDR3 has 13 residues. Germline CDR1 is MNHEY and CDR2 is SMNVEV (reference sequence). V was clipped by 3 bases and J by 11 bases, with 16 bases between them. Input material: peripheral blood. This TCR derives from a woman aged 55-69 years who had recovered from COVID-19. The chain carries TRBV27 and TRBJ1-2, with D maybe TRBD1 (5 bases). CDR3 in amino acids: CASSFGAGLDYTF. The CDR3 DNA reads as TGTGCCAGCAGTTTTGGGGCAGGGCTGGATTACACCTTC.